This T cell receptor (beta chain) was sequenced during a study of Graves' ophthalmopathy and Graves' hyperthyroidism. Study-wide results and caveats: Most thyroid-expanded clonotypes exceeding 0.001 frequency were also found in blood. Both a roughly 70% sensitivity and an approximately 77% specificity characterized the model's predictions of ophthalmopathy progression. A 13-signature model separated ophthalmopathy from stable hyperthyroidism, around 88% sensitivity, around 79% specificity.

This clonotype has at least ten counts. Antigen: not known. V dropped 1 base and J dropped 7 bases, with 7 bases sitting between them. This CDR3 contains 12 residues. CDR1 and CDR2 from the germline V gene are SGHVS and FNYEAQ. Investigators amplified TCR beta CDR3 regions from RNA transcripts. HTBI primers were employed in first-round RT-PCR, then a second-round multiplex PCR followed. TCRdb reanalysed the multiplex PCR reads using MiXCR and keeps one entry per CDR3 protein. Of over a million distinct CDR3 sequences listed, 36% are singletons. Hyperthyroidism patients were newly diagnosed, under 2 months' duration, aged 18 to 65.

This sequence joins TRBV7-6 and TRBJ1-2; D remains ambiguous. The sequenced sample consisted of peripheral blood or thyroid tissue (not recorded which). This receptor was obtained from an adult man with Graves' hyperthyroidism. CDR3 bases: TGTGCCAGCAGCTTAGAAGCTAGTGGCTACACCTTC. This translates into CASSLEASGYTF. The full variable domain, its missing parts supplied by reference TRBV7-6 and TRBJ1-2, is GAGVSQSPRYKVTKRGQDVALRCDPISGHVSLYWYRQALGQGPEFLTYFNYEAQQDKSGLPNDRFSAERPEGSISTLTIQRTEQRDSAMYRCASSLEASGYTFGSGTRLTVV.